The 21 T cell receptor beta chains listed next were all sequenced from one sample in a study of blood T cell repertoires in COVID-19. This table comes from immunoSEQ multiplex PCR, and its TCRdb copy is limited to in-frame clones, with some not included. The sample lists some 380,000 clones, 90% occurring once. The sequenced material came from peripheral blood. The receptors shown here come from a man aged 18 to 29 with active or convalescent COVID-19.

This chain links TRBV7-3 with TRBJ2-1; 9 nucleotides line up with TRBD2. This CDR3 contains 14 residues. Germline CDR1 and CDR2: SGHTA and FQGTGA. The J segment lost 8 bases and the V segment lost 5 bases, leaving 7 bases of the junction unmatched. The CDR3 coding sequence is TGTGCCAGCAGCCCAGGACTAGCGTACGATGAGCAGTTCTTC. Translation: CASSPGLAYDEQFF. The full variable domain, with the rest looked up from reference TRBV7-3 and TRBJ2-1, is GAGVSQTPSNKVTEKGKYVELRCDPISGHTALYWYRQSLGQGPEFLIYFQGTGAADDSGLPNDRFFAVRPEGSVSTLKIQRTERGDSAVYLCASSPGLAYDEQFFGPGTRLTVL.

This clone was recorded a few times. The J gene is TRBJ1-5, the V gene TRBV19; no definite D call. V was cut by 6 bases and J by 6 bases, with 18 bases left in between. Germline V gene lookup returns CDR1 LNHDA and CDR2 SQIVND (reference sequence). The CDR3 sequence is 15 residues long. This CDR3 is CASSPFGVGGQPQHF. In DNA, the CDR3 is TGTGCCAGTAGCCCTTTTGGTGTCGGCGGTCAGCCCCAGCATTTT.

This chain joins TRBV4-1 and TRBJ2-2, with 7 bases aligning to TRBD2. The CDR3 has 15 amino acids. After removal of 4 bases from V and 2 bases from J, the junction contained 4 bases not matched to a gene. Germline V gene lookup returns CDR1 MGHRA and CDR2 YSYEKL. The CDR3 here is CASSLSGGNTGELFF. The CDR3 DNA follows: TGCGCCAGCAGCCTCTCGGGAGGCAACACCGGGGAGCTGTTTTTT.

This chain uses TRBV4-2 with TRBJ1-5, with D unresolved. V shed 0 bases and J shed 8 bases, with 11 bases lying between them. Germline loops: CDR1 LGHNA, CDR2 YNFKEQ. The length of the CDR3 is 14 residues. CDR3 DNA sequence: TGTGCCAGCAGCCAAGAACAATTGGTTGAGCCCCAGCATTTT. It yields the protein CASSQEQLVEPQHF.

The gene calls are TRBV6-5 and TRBJ1-1; D unclear. CDR1 and CDR2 (germline): MNHEY, SVGAGI. This CDR3 is 11 amino acids long. Trimming removed 7 bases from V and 2 bases from J, with 5 bases in between. The DNA of the CDR3 is TGTGCCAGCACCTATAACACTGAAGCTTTCTTT. This translates into CASTYNTEAFF.

The chain recombines TRBV14 with TRBJ2-2; the D gene is possibly TRBD2 (6 bases). The CDR3 sequence is 15 residues long. V dropped 8 bases and J dropped 4 bases, with 17 bases sitting between them. Germline assignment: CDR1 SGHDN and CDR2 FVKESK. The CDR3 region has the DNA TGTGCCAGCCAGATTTGTCTGGGGGGCACCGGGGAGCTGTTTTTT. Its protein product is CASQICLGGTGELFF.

The chain combines TRBV4-3 with TRBJ2-7; possibly TRBD2 for D (6 bases). Trimming pared 0 bases from V and 0 bases from J, leaving 12 bases between. The CDR3 sequence is 16 residues long. In germline, CDR1 is LGHNA, CDR2 YSLEER. The CDR3 region is CASSQDLSGVSYEQYF. The CDR3 DNA reads as TGCGCCAGCAGCCAAGACCTCTCGGGGGTCTCCTACGAGCAGTACTTC.

The gene calls are TRBV19 and TRBJ2-7; 8 bases are shared with TRBD1. In germline, CDR1 is LNHDA, CDR2 SQIVND (reference sequence). The trim removed 7 bases at V and 2 bases at J, leaving 7 bases unmatched. The CDR3 loop spans 14 amino acids. CDR3 coding DNA: TGTGCCAGTACTACCGGGACAGGAGCCTACGAGCAGTACTTC. Its translation is CASTTGTGAYEQYF.

This chain uses TRBV9 with TRBJ2-7; a weak D match, TRBD1 (5 bases). Trimming pared 7 bases from V and 6 bases from J, leaving 23 bases between. The length of the CDR3 is 15 residues. Germline V gene sequence: CDR1 SGDLS, CDR2 YYNGEE. The CDR3 DNA follows: TGTGCCAGCGGACCGTTGGGTGGGCGGACAAGCGAGCAGTACTTC. Its protein is CASGPLGGRTSEQYF.

The gene calls are TRBV14 and TRBJ1-6; 12 nucleotides agree with TRBD1. The germline V gene encodes CDR1 SGHDN and CDR2 FVKESK. Unmatched junction bases numbered 4, after V lost 3 bases and J lost 10 bases. The CDR3 consists of 15 residues. CDR3 region: CASSQSGTGGSPLHF. CDR3 DNA: TGTGCCAGCAGCCAGTCCGGGACAGGGGGCTCACCCCTCCACTTT. Based on the CDR3 plus reference TRBV14 and TRBJ1-6, the full variable domain is EAGVTQFPSHSVIEKGQTVTLRCDPISGHDNLYWYRRVMGKEIKFLLHFVKESKQDESGMPNNRFLAERTGGTYSTLKVQPAELEDSGVYFCASSQSGTGGSPLHFGNGTRLTVT.

The rearrangement uses TRBV28 and TRBJ1-4; D is ambiguous. Germline CDR1 reads MDHEN; CDR2 reads SYDVKM. The CDR3 is 13 residues long. V lost 3 bases and J lost 8, with 10 bases in between. DNA for the CDR3: TGTGCCAGCAGTTTCCAACTCCGGGAAAAACTGTTTTTT. It translates to CASSFQLREKLFF.

This chain uses TRBV29-1 with TRBJ1-5; D call uncertain. The DNA matches TRBJ2-3 better at its end, which makes the J call doubtful. Germline V gene data show CDR1 as SQVTM and CDR2 as ANQGSEA. The CDR3 loop spans 13 amino acids. CDR3 sequence reads: CSVEFRSSQPQYF. CDR3 in DNA: TGCAGCGTTGAGTTCAGGTCGTCCCAGCCCCAGTATTTT.

This rearrangement joins TRBV7-9 to TRBJ1-2; 7 bases align to TRBD1. The CDR3 has 13 residues. In germline, CDR1 is SEHNR, CDR2 FQNEAQ (reference sequence). J lost 5 bases, V lost 4 bases, and 4 bases had no gene match. The CDR3 nucleotides read TGTGCCAGCAGCTCCCGGGACAGTTATGGCTACACCTTC. Protein product: CASSSRDSYGYTF.

The CDR3 bases are TGTGCCAGCAGCGTAGCTACAGGGTTCTCTGGAAACACCATATATTTT. As protein: CASSVATGFSGNTIYF. The chain uses TRBV9 and TRBJ1-3, with D possibly TRBD1 on 6 matching bases. V lost 0 bases and J 0 bases, leaving 10 bases between the germline ends. The germline V gene has CDR1 SGDLS and CDR2 YYNGEE. The CDR3 totals 16 residues.

The chain employs TRBV4-1 and TRBJ1-2; 8 bases match TRBD1. From germline, CDR1 is MGHRA and CDR2 YSYEKL. V dropped 4 bases and J dropped 4; count of bases not matched to a gene: 5. The CDR3 is made up of 14 amino acids. The CDR3 is CASSLDREIYGYTF. In DNA, the CDR3 is TGCGCCAGCAGCCTGGACAGGGAAATCTATGGCTACACCTTC.

This chain joins TRBV28 and TRBJ2-1; 8 nucleotides line up with TRBD2. Germline V gene sequence: CDR1 MDHEN, CDR2 SYDVKM. V lost 5 bases and J lost 6; bases outside the gene matches: 12. The CDR3 contains 16 residues. DNA for the CDR3: TGTGCCAGCAGTGCCCTTAGCGGGAATTTTGTCAATGAGCAGTTCTTC. It translates to CASSALSGNFVNEQFF.

This chain connects TRBV2 to TRBJ1-5; 8 nucleotides align to TRBD1. In germline, CDR1 is SNHLY, CDR2 FYNNEI. The CDR3 sequence is 14 residues long. V shed 10 bases, J shed 4 bases, and the junction held 9 bases outside the gene matches. This CDR3 is CATQTGTGNQPQHF. CDR3 coding DNA: TGTGCCACCCAAACCGGGACAGGTAATCAGCCCCAGCATTTT.

The genes are TRBV28 and TRBJ2-3; 12 positions agree with TRBD1. Losses at the gene ends were 6 bases for V and 5 bases for J; bases not matched to a gene: 3. This CDR3 has 14 amino acids. Germline values: CDR1 MDHEN, CDR2 SYDVKM. The CDR3 DNA reads TGTGCCAGCAGGGGACAGGGGGCAGGAGATACGCAGTATTTT. Protein sequence: CASRGQGAGDTQYF.

This chain links TRBV11-2 with TRBJ2-3, with 11 bases aligning to TRBD2. This CDR3 has 17 residues. The germline gives CDR1 SGHAT, CDR2 FQNNGV. The junction had 9 bases not matched to a gene; V was cut back by 5 bases and J by 2 bases. CDR3 protein: CASSPGTSGLYTDTQYF. For the CDR3, the DNA is TGTGCCAGCAGCCCCGGGACTAGCGGCTTGTACACAGATACGCAGTATTTT.

V and J are TRBV7-8 and TRBJ2-7; 11 bases line up with TRBD1. Trimming cost V 5 bases and J 0 bases; bases outside gene matches: 6. From germline, CDR1 is SGHVS and CDR2 FQNEAQ. CDR3 length equals 16 residues. CDR3 sequence: CASSRKGQGVSYEQYF. CDR3 sequence (DNA): TGTGCCAGCAGCCGAAAGGGACAGGGGGTCTCCTACGAGCAGTACTTC.

There are many counts of this clone. The chain is built from TRBV7-3 and TRBJ2-3; 11 positions match TRBD2. The CDR3 spans 18 residues. V shed 5 bases, J shed 4 bases, and the junction held 14 bases outside the gene matches. Germline values: CDR1 SGHTA, CDR2 FQGTGA. The DNA for the CDR3 is TGTGCCAGCAGCACGTCACTAGCGGGAGTATCGTTTCCAGATACGCAGTATTTT. Translation gives CASSTSLAGVSFPDTQYF.